This TCR beta chain was sequenced for a study of STAT5B mutations in CD4+ large granular lymphocyte leukemia (dated by TCRdb to between 2021 and 2024). As for the study more broadly: Among healthy controls, the CDR3 'QG' motif was associated with a particular HLA allele. Flow cytometry on FACSCanto II or FACSVerse confirmed that purified fractions exceeded 95% purity among lymphocytes. The study compared the TCRbeta repertoires of patients with CD4+ T-cell large granular lymphocyte leukemia against those of healthy blood donors.

Paper-wide results and their limitations: Data were not HLA-matched; higher clonality in CD4+ versus CD8+ T-LGLL could reflect the relatively small sample size. CD4-sorted patient repertoires appeared more clonal than healthy CD4+ repertoires, and this difference persisted after removing the putative leukemic clones. Main leukemic clonotypes were private to each patient, although about a quarter of the main leukemic clonotypes were found at low frequency in the non-leukemic repertoires of other patients. TRBV06-family usage was enriched among the top patient clones (8/27) compared with healthy controls (2/35).

TCRbeta rearrangements were sequenced from genomic DNA using the immunoSEQ assay at survey resolution. Concerning the study's data processing: In the TCR sequencing data, the lowest productive clonotype frequency that could be detected was 2.59 x 10-5. Only productive TCRbeta rearrangements, meaning sequences that were complete and in-frame, were kept for the analyses. Simpson clonality, calculated in the immunoSEQ Analyzer version 3.0, was used as the measure of sample clonality. Clones were grouped by frequency into very rare, small, medium, large (1-20%) or hyperexpanded (>20%) categories. Generation probabilities were estimated with OLGA 1.2.3, V-gene circos plots were made with VDJtools, specificities were searched in VDJdb, and CDR3 motifs were identified with GLIPH. Drawn from immuneACCESS, this table holds only the in-frame rearrangements with V and J called that TCRdb kept. Clones are partly lost; checked studies trace under half to an unresolved V gene and leave the rest unexplained. The V and J calls and the clone size are those of that table, but D and trimming were determined from the DNA. In this sample the table shows 30,000 to 35,000 clones, roughly 65% of which occur a single time. The ten largest clonotypes hold less than 3% of the sample.

Remarks on this clone: Its recognized antigen is unknown. Base-call qualities are not available, and no considerably larger clone is one nucleotide away.

The healthy controls were 30 to 45 blood donors, and the buffy coats of these donors were supplied by the Finnish Red Cross blood service. All TCR-sequenced material derived from peripheral blood: patient blood samples and healthy donor buffy coats. Ficoll-Hypaque gradient centrifugation was used to isolate peripheral blood mononuclear cells. CD4+ cells were magnetically purified from the buffy coats of healthy controls. Genomic DNA was extracted using the Gentra Puregene Cell and Tissue kit, and a Qubit 2.0 fluorometer was used to quantify it. The CDR3 holds 10 amino acids from the cysteine to the phenylalanine. Of all the DNA, just the CDR3 is kept, 30 bases in frame from base 1. V is reduced by 8 bases and J by 4 bases, leaving a spacing of 4 bases between them. CDR1 and CDR2 were assigned from the germline V gene as WSHSY and SAAADI.

This sequence uses TRBV10-2 and TRBJ2-3; no D gene can be assigned with confidence. The origin of this receptor is a human donor in good health. What was sequenced was CD4+ T cells from blood buffy coats. The sequenced DNA: TGCGCCAGCTGGGCAGATACGCAGTATTTT. Its translation reads: CASWADTQYF.